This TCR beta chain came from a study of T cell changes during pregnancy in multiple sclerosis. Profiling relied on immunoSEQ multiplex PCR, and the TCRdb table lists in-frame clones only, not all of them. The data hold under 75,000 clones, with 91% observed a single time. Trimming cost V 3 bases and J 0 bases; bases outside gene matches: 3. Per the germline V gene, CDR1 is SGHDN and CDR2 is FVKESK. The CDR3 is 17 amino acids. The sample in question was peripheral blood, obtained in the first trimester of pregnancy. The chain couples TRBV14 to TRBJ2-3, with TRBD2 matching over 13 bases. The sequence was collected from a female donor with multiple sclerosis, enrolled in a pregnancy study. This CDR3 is CASSHGTSGESTDTQYF. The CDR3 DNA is TGTGCCAGCAGCCATGGGACTAGCGGGGAGAGCACAGATACGCAGTATTTT.